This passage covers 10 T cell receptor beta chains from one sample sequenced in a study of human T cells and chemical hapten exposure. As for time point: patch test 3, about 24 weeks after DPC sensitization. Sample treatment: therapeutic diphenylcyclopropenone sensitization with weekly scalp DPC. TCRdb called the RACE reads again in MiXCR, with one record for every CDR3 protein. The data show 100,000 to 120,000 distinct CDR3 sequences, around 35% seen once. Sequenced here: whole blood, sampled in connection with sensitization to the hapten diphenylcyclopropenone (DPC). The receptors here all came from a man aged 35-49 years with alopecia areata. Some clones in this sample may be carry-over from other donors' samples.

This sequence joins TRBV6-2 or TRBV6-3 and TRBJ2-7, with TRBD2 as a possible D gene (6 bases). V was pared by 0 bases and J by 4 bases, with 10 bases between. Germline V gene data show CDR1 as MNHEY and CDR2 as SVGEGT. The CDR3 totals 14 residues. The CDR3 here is CASSYSSGRYEQYF. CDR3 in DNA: TGTGCCAGCAGTTACTCATCGGGGAGGTACGAGCAGTACTTC.

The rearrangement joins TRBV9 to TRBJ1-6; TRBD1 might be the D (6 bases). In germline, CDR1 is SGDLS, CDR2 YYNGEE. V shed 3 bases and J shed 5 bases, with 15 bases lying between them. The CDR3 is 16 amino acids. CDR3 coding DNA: TGTGCCAGCAGCGCAACCGGGACATCTAATAATTCACCCCTCCACTTT. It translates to CASSATGTSNNSPLHF. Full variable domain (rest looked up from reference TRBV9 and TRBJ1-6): DSGVTQTPKHLITATGQRVTLRCSPRSGDLSVYWYQQSLDQGLQFLIQYYNGEERAKGNILERFSAQQFPDLHSELNLSSLELGDSALYFCASSATGTSNNSPLHFGNGTRLTVT.

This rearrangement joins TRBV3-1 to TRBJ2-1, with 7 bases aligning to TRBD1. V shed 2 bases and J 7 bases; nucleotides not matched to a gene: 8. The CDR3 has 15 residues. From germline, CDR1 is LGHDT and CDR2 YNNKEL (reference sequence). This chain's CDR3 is CASSQPRGTVNEQFF. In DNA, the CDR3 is TGTGCCAGCAGCCAACCTCGAGGGACAGTTAATGAGCAGTTCTTC.

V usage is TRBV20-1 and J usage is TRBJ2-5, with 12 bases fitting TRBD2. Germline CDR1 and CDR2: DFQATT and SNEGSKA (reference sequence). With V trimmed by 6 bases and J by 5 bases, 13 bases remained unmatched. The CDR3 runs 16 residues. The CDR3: CSAQSRLAGVVETQYF. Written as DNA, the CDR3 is TGCAGTGCCCAATCACGACTAGCGGGAGTCGTGGAGACCCAGTACTTC.

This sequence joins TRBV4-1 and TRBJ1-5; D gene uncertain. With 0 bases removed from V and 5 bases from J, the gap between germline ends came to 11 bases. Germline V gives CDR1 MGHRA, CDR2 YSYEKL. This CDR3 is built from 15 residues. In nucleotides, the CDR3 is TGCGCCAGCAGCCAAGATCGGGGTGAGGATCAGCCCCAGCATTTT. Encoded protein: CASSQDRGEDQPQHF.

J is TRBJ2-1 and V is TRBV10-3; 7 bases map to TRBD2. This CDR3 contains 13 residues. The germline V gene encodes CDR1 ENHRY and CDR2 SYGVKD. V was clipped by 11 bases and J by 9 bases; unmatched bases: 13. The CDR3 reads CAADGGKEGEQFF. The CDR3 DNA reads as TGTGCCGCCGACGGGGGGAAAGAGGGTGAGCAGTTCTTC.

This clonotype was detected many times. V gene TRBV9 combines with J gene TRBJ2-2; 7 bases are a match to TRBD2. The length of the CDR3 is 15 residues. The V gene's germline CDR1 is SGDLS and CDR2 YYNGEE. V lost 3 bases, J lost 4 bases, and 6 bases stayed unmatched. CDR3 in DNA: TGTGCCAGCAGCGAGATGTCTAGCGGCACCGGGGAGCTGTTTTTT. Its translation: CASSEMSSGTGELFF.

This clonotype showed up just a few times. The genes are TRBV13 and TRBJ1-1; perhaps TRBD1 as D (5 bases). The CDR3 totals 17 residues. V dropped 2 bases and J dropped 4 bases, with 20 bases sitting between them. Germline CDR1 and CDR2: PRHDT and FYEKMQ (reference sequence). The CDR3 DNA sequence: TGTGCCAGCAGCTTAAATCTCAGGGATTGGGGGGGCACTGAAGCTTTCTTT. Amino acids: CASSLNLRDWGGTEAFF.

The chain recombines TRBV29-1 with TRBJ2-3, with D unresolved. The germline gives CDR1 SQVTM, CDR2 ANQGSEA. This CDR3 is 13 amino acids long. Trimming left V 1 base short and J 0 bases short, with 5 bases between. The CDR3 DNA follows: TGCAGCGTTGAAGGGGGAAGCACAGATACGCAGTATTTT. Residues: CSVEGGSTDTQYF.

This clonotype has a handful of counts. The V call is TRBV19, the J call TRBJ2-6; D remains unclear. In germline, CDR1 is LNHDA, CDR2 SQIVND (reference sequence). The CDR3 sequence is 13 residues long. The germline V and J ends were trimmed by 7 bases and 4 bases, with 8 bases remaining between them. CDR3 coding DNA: TGTGCCAGTAATGTGGTAGGGGCCAACGTCCTGACTTTC. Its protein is CASNVVGANVLTF.